The 27 T cell receptor beta chains below were found in one sample sequenced in a study of patients and donors after allogeneic stem cell transplantation. Via MiXCR, TCRdb re-called the RT-PCR reads, giving one row per CDR3 protein. Of approximately 160,000 distinct CDR3 sequences in the sample, about 29% were seen once. The sequenced sample consisted of blood, either unsorted or a sorted T cell fraction (not recorded which). Receptors originate from a human donor who was either an allogeneic HSCT recipient or a stem cell or donor lymphocyte infusion donor (not recorded which). It is not recorded whose cells these are; they may come from a transplant donor.

This clonotype was seen a handful of times. The rearrangement joins TRBV6-5 to TRBJ1-1; D gene unclear. This CDR3 region has 13 residues. Deletions cut 6 bases from V and 1 base from J, with 9 bases between. Per the germline V gene, CDR1 is MNHEY and CDR2 is SVGAGI. Written as DNA, the CDR3 is TGTGCCAGCAGACGTTTGCGGAACACTGAAGCTTTCTTT. This sequence encodes CASRRLRNTEAFF.

V usage is TRBV12-3 or TRBV12-4 and J usage is TRBJ2-5; D call uncertain. V lost 3 bases and J lost 2, with 7 bases in between. The CDR3 totals 13 residues. CDR3 protein: CASSFPGQETQYF. DNA of the CDR3: TGTGCCAGCAGTTTCCCCGGGCAAGAGACCCAGTACTTC.

The chain recombines TRBV6-6 with TRBJ1-4; D is unresolved. The CDR3 runs 15 residues. V gave up 1 base and J gave up 3 bases, with 9 bases separating them. In germline, CDR1 is MNHNY, CDR2 SVGAGI (reference sequence). CDR3 region: CASSYLSRANEKLFF. The CDR3 nucleotides are TGTGCCAGCAGTTACTTATCTCGGGCTAATGAAAAACTGTTTTTT.

This clonotype was seen a few times. The chain joins TRBV20-1 to TRBJ2-4, with 7 positions matching TRBD1. The CDR3 loop spans 14 amino acids. V lost 5 bases to trimming and J lost 8 bases; unmatched junction nucleotides: 12. Germline V gives CDR1 DFQATT, CDR2 SNEGSKA (reference sequence). The CDR3 here is CSAQFDRVVDIQYF. DNA of the CDR3: TGCAGTGCTCAATTTGACAGGGTGGTAGACATTCAGTACTTC.

This clonotype occurred a few times. This chain links TRBV20-1 with TRBJ2-7; 7 positions match TRBD2. CDR1 DFQATT and CDR2 SNEGSKA come from the germline V gene (reference sequence). The CDR3 runs to 15 residues. V lost 0 bases and J lost 3; bases outside the gene matches: 8. CDR3 region: CSAREGDYPDYEQYF. The CDR3, as DNA: TGCAGTGCTAGAGAGGGGGACTACCCAGACTACGAGCAGTACTTC.

The chain is built from TRBV28 and TRBJ2-5, with TRBD2 identical over 7 bases. The CDR3 is 14 residues long. The trim removed 2 bases at V and 9 bases at J, leaving 9 bases unmatched. Germline assignment: CDR1 MDHEN and CDR2 SYDVKM. Here the CDR3 DNA reads TGTGCCAGCAGTTTAAGGCGGGAGAAGCGTCCCCAGTACTTC. It encodes CASSLRREKRPQYF.

This clonotype was found many times. V is TRBV29-1 and J is TRBJ1-5, with D unresolved. Germline CDR1 and CDR2: SQVTM and ANQGSEA. V was trimmed by 4 bases and J by 10 bases, leaving 17 bases between them. The CDR3 has 13 amino acids. The CDR3 sequence: CSVGDDLFIPQHF. CDR3 in DNA: TGCAGCGTTGGGGATGACCTCTTCATACCCCAGCATTTT.

This chain joins TRBV6-5 and TRBJ1-5; D remains ambiguous. Germline CDR1 reads MNHEY; CDR2 reads SVGAGI. There are 14 residues in the CDR3. V gave up 0 bases and J gave up 3 bases, with 6 bases separating them. The CDR3 spells CASSYSNINQPQHF. The DNA of the CDR3 is TGTGCCAGCAGTTACTCGAACATCAATCAGCCCCAGCATTTT.

The chain uses TRBV7-8 and TRBJ2-1, with 12 bases fitting TRBD2. The CDR3 covers 16 residues. Trimming cost V 4 bases and J 8 bases; bases outside gene matches: 9. Looked up from germline, CDR1 is SGHVS and CDR2 is FQNEAQ. The CDR3 nucleotides are TGTGCCAGCAGCTCGAATGGACTAGCGGGATACGATGAGCAGTTCTTC. Translated, it gives CASSSNGLAGYDEQFF. The full variable domain, in which reference TRBV7-8 and TRBJ2-1 provide the parts outside the CDR3, is GAGVSQSPRYKVAKRGQDVALRCDPISGHVSLFWYQQALGQGPEFLTYFQNEAQLDKSGLPSDRFFAERPEGSVSTLKIQRTQQEDSAVYLCASSSNGLAGYDEQFFGPGTRLTVL.

Only a few counts were recorded for this clonotype. The chain is built from TRBV6-1 and TRBJ2-3; no reliable D call. The germline V gene has CDR1 MNHNS and CDR2 SASEGT. V gave up 1 base and J gave up 1 base, with 15 bases separating them. This CDR3 is built from 17 residues. CDR3 loop: CASSEDPNGPGTDTQYF. CDR3 DNA sequence: TGTGCCAGCAGTGAAGACCCGAACGGGCCGGGCACAGATACGCAGTATTTT.

This clonotype has just a few counts. The genes are TRBV5-1 and TRBJ1-6; no definite D call. The germline V gene has CDR1 SGHRS and CDR2 YFSETQ. V was shortened by 4 bases and J by 7 bases, with 21 bases between the two germline ends. The CDR3 is made up of 17 amino acids. CDR3 nucleotide sequence: TGCGCCAGCAGCAGGTGGGCCTCAAATGGGCCAAATTCACCCCTCCACTTT. Amino acid sequence: CASSRWASNGPNSPLHF.

V and J are TRBV14 and TRBJ2-3, with D possibly TRBD2 on 6 matching bases. The CDR3 runs to 15 residues. The ends were cut back, 4 bases at V and 0 bases at J, with 11 bases in the middle. Germline loops: CDR1 SGHDN, CDR2 FVKESK. The CDR3 DNA reads TGTGCCAGCAGCCGGGGGAGGCTCAGCACAGATACGCAGTATTTT. Translating it yields CASSRGRLSTDTQYF. Drawing the rest from reference TRBV14 and TRBJ2-3, the complete variable domain is EAGVTQFPSHSVIEKGQTVTLRCDPISGHDNLYWYRRVMGKEIKFLLHFVKESKQDESGMPNNRFLAERTGGTYSTLKVQPAELEDSGVYFCASSRGRLSTDTQYFGPGTRLTVL.

The gene calls are TRBV7-2 and TRBJ2-3; TRBD1 agrees at 8 bases. Germline-derived CDR1 and CDR2 are SGHTA and FQGNSA. This CDR3 comprises 15 residues. V shed 2 bases and J 4 bases; nucleotides not matched to a gene: 5. The CDR3 loop reads CASSLRQGFADTQYF. Here the CDR3 DNA reads TGTGCCAGCAGCTTAAGACAGGGGTTCGCAGATACGCAGTATTTT.

The chain combines TRBV6-5 with TRBJ2-7; possibly TRBD1 or TRBD2 for D (6 bases each). With 4 bases removed from V and 1 base from J, the gap between germline ends came to 23 bases. Germline V gives CDR1 MNHEY, CDR2 SVGAGI. There are 18 residues in the CDR3. In nucleotides, the CDR3 is TGTGCCAGCAGTTTACGATCTTTCGCGGGACAAGGGTCCTACGAGCAGTACTTC. It translates to CASSLRSFAGQGSYEQYF.

This clonotype was detected only a few times. The gene calls are TRBV5-5 and TRBJ1-1, with a possible D match to TRBD1 (6 bases). The CDR3 contains 15 residues. The germline V gene has CDR1 SGHKS and CDR2 YYEKEE (reference sequence). V lost 5 bases, J lost 3 bases, and 17 bases lay in between. CDR3 residues: CASRRPGTTDTEAFF. The CDR3 coding sequence is TGTGCCAGCAGACGCCCCGGGACAACAGACACTGAAGCTTTCTTT.

This clonotype was detected only once. The chain is built from TRBV3-1 and TRBJ2-7; 10 bases align to TRBD2. Germline V CDR1 and CDR2: LGHDT, YNNKEL (reference sequence). The CDR3 length is 13 residues. The V and J ends lost 0 bases and 11 bases, in that order; junction bases with no gene match: 4. As DNA, the CDR3 is TGTGCCAGCAGCCAAGATAGGCTAGCGGGAGAGTACTTC. It yields the protein CASSQDRLAGEYF.

The CDR3 DNA is TGTGCCAGCAGTTCCGGGACTAGCGGCGTCGGGGAGCAGTTCTTC. Translating gives CASSSGTSGVGEQFF. The genes are TRBV6-5 and TRBJ2-1; 11 nucleotides align to TRBD2. J lost 10 bases, V lost 4 bases, and 9 bases had no gene match. Per the germline V gene, CDR1 is MNHEY and CDR2 is SVGAGI. The CDR3 is 15 amino acids.

The chain carries TRBV27 and TRBJ1-6; no reliable D call. Trimming removed 4 bases from V and 14 bases from J, with 15 bases in between. In germline, CDR1 is MNHEY, CDR2 SMNVEV (reference sequence). The CDR3 runs to 13 residues. The CDR3 coding sequence is TGTGCCAGCAGTTGGTCTAGCGTCGACACCCTCCACTTT. Encoded protein: CASSWSSVDTLHF.

The chain has TRBV20-1 and TRBJ1-5; 8 bases are a match to TRBD1. V lost 5 bases and J lost 5; bases outside the gene matches: 8. This CDR3 is 14 amino acids long. From germline, CDR1 is DFQATT and CDR2 SNEGSKA (reference sequence). CDR3 bases: TGCAGTGCTGCACCGGGACAGGTCGATCAGCCCCAGCATTTT. Translated, it gives CSAAPGQVDQPQHF.

A few counts support this clonotype. The chain combines TRBV12-3 or TRBV12-4 with TRBJ2-1; no definite D call. Trimming took off 1 base at V and 6 bases at J, with 7 bases between the two ends. This CDR3 contains 13 residues. In DNA form, the CDR3 reads TGTGCCAGCAGTTTAGGATCCATCAATGAGCAGTTCTTC. Residues: CASSLGSINEQFF.

The chain uses TRBV5-5 and TRBJ2-7, with TRBD1 matching over 7 bases. After removal of 7 bases from V and 3 bases from J, the junction contained 10 bases not matched to a gene. The CDR3 extends over 14 amino acids. Germline CDR1 reads SGHKS; CDR2 reads YYEKEE (reference sequence). This CDR3 reads CASSATGDFYEQYF. The CDR3 DNA reads as TGTGCCAGCTCAGCAACAGGGGATTTCTACGAGCAGTACTTC.

This clonotype was observed a few times. The chain employs TRBV10-2 and TRBJ1-2; 7 bases are a match to TRBD1. The V and J ends lost 4 bases and 3 bases, in that order; junction bases with no gene match: 2. The CDR3 extends over 13 amino acids. Germline CDR1 and CDR2: WSHSY and SAAADI. The CDR3: CASSAGTDYGYTF. CDR3 coding DNA: TGCGCCAGCAGTGCCGGGACAGACTATGGCTACACCTTC.

Only a few counts were recorded for this clonotype. This rearrangement joins TRBV7-8 to TRBJ2-3; unclear D gene. V was shortened by 8 bases and J by 1 base, with 19 bases between the two germline ends. The CDR3 runs 16 residues. Germline CDR1 and CDR2: SGHVS and FQNEAQ. CDR3 nucleotides: TGTGCCAGCGGCATCGTCAGGCTTCTCCGCACAGATACGCAGTATTTT. Translation: CASGIVRLLRTDTQYF.

This chain connects TRBV29-1 to TRBJ2-7; no definite D call. V was shortened by 0 bases and J by 3 bases, with 9 bases between the two germline ends. CDR1 SQVTM and CDR2 ANQGSEA come from the germline V gene. This CDR3 spans 13 amino acids. The CDR3 region is CSVEDEASYEQYF. CDR3 DNA sequence: TGCAGCGTTGAAGATGAGGCTAGCTACGAGCAGTACTTC.

This chain joins TRBV5-6 and TRBJ2-7, with a possible D match to TRBD2 (6 bases). The CDR3 totals 16 residues. Trimming shortened V by 1 base and J by 0 bases, and 14 bases separated the two germline ends. The germline V gene encodes CDR1 SGHDT and CDR2 YYEEEE. CDR3 sequence reads: CASSLNWRGNSYEQYF. CDR3 coding DNA: TGTGCCAGCAGCTTGAATTGGCGGGGCAACTCCTACGAGCAGTACTTC.

The chain recombines TRBV12-5 with TRBJ2-5; 15 positions agree with TRBD2. The germline CDR1 and CDR2 sequences are LGHNT and FRNRAP. This CDR3 has 18 amino acids. The junction had 10 bases not matched to a gene; V was cut back by 4 bases and J by 4 bases. The CDR3 DNA sequence: TGTGCTAGTGGTTCTCCGGGACTAGCGGGAGGAAGAGGAGAGACCCAGTACTTC. Amino acids: CASGSPGLAGGRGETQYF.

The chain recombines TRBV6-1 with TRBJ1-5; TRBD1 might be the D (6 bases). Germline V CDR1 and CDR2: MNHNS, SASEGT. Trimming removed 3 bases at V and 9 bases at J, with 21 bases between. This CDR3 is built from 16 residues. This CDR3 is CASSDSGKGVRGPQHF. The CDR3 nucleotides read TGTGCCAGCAGTGACAGTGGGAAGGGGGTGAGGGGGCCCCAGCATTTT.